The clone carrying this T cell receptor (beta chain) was observed many times. The sample belongs to a study of blood T cell repertoires in COVID-19. This CDR3 contains 13 residues. V shed 3 bases and J 4 bases; nucleotides not matched to a gene: 2. Looked up from germline, CDR1 is WSHSY and CDR2 is SAAADI. This table comes from immunoSEQ multiplex PCR, and its TCRdb copy is limited to in-frame clones, with some not included. The sample includes some 170,000 clones, 80% to 90% seen only once; the top ten take roughly 15%. The V gene is TRBV10-2, the J gene TRBJ1-2; the match to TRBD1 covers 7 bases. The specimen was PBMCs or T cells enriched from blood (not recorded which). This clonotype was sampled from a man in his forties or fifties who had recovered from COVID-19. The CDR3 reads CASSDGQVYGYTF. As DNA, the CDR3 is TGCGCCAGCAGTGATGGACAGGTCTATGGCTACACCTTC.